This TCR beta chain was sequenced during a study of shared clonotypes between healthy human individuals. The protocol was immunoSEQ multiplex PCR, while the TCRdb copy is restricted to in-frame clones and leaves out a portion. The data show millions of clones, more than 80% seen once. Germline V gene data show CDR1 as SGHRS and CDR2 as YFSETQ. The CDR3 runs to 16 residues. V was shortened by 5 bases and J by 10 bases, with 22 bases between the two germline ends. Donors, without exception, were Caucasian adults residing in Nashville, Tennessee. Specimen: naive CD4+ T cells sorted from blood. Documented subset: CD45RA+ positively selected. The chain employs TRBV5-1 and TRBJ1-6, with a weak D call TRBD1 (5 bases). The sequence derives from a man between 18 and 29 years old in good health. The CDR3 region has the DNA TGCGCCAGCAGTAACTTGGGCCCGCAGGGAGGCTCACCCCTCCACTTT. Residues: CASSNLGPQGGSPLHF.